These 10 T cell receptor beta chains were sequenced from one sample in a study of coeliac disease. TCRdb's copy holds only in-frame clones and misses some; the assay was immunoSEQ multiplex PCR. The table includes approximately 7,000 clones, roughly 66% detected once. The sample was lamina propria lymphocytes from the gut. The receptors shown here come from a man aged 45-65 years with active celiac disease.

V and J are TRBV30 and TRBJ1-2; 9 positions agree with TRBD1. Germline trimming cut 1 base from V and 7 bases from J; bases unmatched to any gene: 4. The CDR3 has 13 residues. Germline V gene data show CDR1 as GTSNPN and CDR2 as SVGIG (reference sequence). The CDR3 protein is CAWSDRGPIGYTF. For the CDR3, the DNA is TGTGCCTGGAGTGACAGGGGGCCCATTGGCTACACCTTC.

This clone was observed a few times. The chain uses TRBV4-1 and TRBJ1-4, with 7 nucleotides matching TRBD1. There are 15 residues in the CDR3. The germline V gene encodes CDR1 MGHRA and CDR2 YSYEKL. V dropped 5 bases and J dropped 5; count of bases not matched to a gene: 8. In nucleotides, the CDR3 is TGCGCCAGCAGCTTAAGAACAGGGGAGAATGAAAAACTGTTTTTT. Translating it yields CASSLRTGENEKLFF.

This chain links TRBV7-8 with TRBJ2-1, with 12 bases aligning to TRBD2. V trimming: 6 bases; J trimming: 5 bases; junction bases outside the gene matches: 5. Germline-derived CDR1 and CDR2 are SGHVS and FQNEAQ. The CDR3 sequence is 15 residues long. The DNA for the CDR3 is TGTGCCAGCAGTCGTGGACTAGCGGGAAACAATGAGCAGTTCTTC. This encodes CASSRGLAGNNEQFF.

The V and J genes are TRBV2 and TRBJ2-4, with TRBD1 as a possible D gene (6 bases). Deletions cut 4 bases from V and 7 bases from J, with 17 bases between. This CDR3 is built from 15 residues. Germline lookup yields CDR1 SNHLY and CDR2 FYNNEI. CDR3 coding DNA: TGTGCCAGCAGTGGGGGGCCATTCGAGGGTAACATTCAGTACTTC. Translation gives CASSGGPFEGNIQYF. The entire variable domain, with the rest obtained from reference TRBV2 and TRBJ2-4, is as follows: EPEVTQTPSHQVTQMGQEVILRCVPISNHLYFYWYRQILGQKVEFLVSFYNNEISEKSEIFDDQFSVERPDGSNFTLKIRSTKLEDSAMYFCASSGGPFEGNIQYFGAGTRLSVL.

The genes are TRBV7-9 and TRBJ2-1, with D unresolved. Germline values: CDR1 SEHNR, CDR2 FQNEAQ (reference sequence). The ends were cut back, 5 bases at V and 4 bases at J, with 9 bases in the middle. CDR3 size: 13 residues. The CDR3 coding sequence is TGTGCCAGCAGCCTCTCGAGTTACAATGAGCAGTTCTTC. Protein sequence: CASSLSSYNEQFF.

The chain carries TRBV7-2 and TRBJ2-5; D not certain. The germline V and J ends were trimmed by 5 bases and 0 bases, with 7 bases remaining between them. The CDR3 spans 13 residues. Germline-derived CDR1 and CDR2 are SGHTA and FQGNSA. CDR3 in DNA: TGTGCCAGCAGCCCGGGTTACCAAGAGACCCAGTACTTC. Translation gives CASSPGYQETQYF.

This clone is a singleton in its sample. The same CDR3 arises from other DNA sequences in this sample as well. This chain joins TRBV6-5 and TRBJ1-4, with 9 bases aligning to TRBD1. Losses at the gene ends were 8 bases for V and 10 bases for J; bases not matched to a gene: 11. The germline V gene has CDR1 MNHEY and CDR2 SVGAGI. The CDR3 covers 14 residues. CDR3 loop: CASQRGQGMVKLFF. In DNA, the CDR3 is TGTGCCAGCCAGCGAGGACAGGGGATGGTAAAACTGTTTTTT.

About this clone: This specimen includes other DNA sequences encoding the same CDR3. The V and J genes are TRBV11-2 and TRBJ2-2; 9 nucleotides line up with TRBD1. Trimming removed 5 bases from V and 7 bases from J; junction bases left unmatched: 5. CDR1 and CDR2 from the germline V gene are SGHAT and FQNNGV. The CDR3 contains 14 residues. The CDR3 region is CASSRTGAGGELFF. DNA for the CDR3: TGTGCCAGCAGCAGGACAGGGGCCGGCGGGGAGCTGTTTTTT.

A word on this clone: At one boundary the junction diverges from the germline segment, which might be a read error. The rearrangement uses TRBV30 and TRBJ1-2, with a possible D match to TRBD1 (5 bases). This CDR3 comprises 12 residues. Germline lookup yields CDR1 GTSNPN and CDR2 SVGIG (reference sequence). This CDR3 reads CAWSGAGYGHTF. Here the CDR3 DNA reads TGTGCCTGGAGTGGGGCAGGGTATGGCCACACCTTC.

This sequence joins TRBV2 and TRBJ1-2, with TRBD1 identical over 8 bases. The CDR3 has 15 amino acids. Germline V gives CDR1 SNHLY, CDR2 FYNNEI. V lost 6 bases, J lost 4 bases, and 10 bases stayed unmatched. This CDR3 is CASRQGQGLSYGYTF. As DNA, the CDR3 is TGTGCCAGCAGACAAGGACAGGGCTTAAGCTATGGCTACACCTTC.